The rows below give T cell receptor beta chains drawn from one sample of a study of blood T cell repertoires in COVID-19. Libraries were prepared by immunoSEQ multiplex PCR; TCRdb keeps only in-frame clonotypes and omits some of them. The table shows 150,000 to 180,000 clones, with about 88% occurring only once. Source material: peripheral blood. The receptors stem from a woman aged 70-85 years with acute or convalescent COVID-19. Each CDR3 is given with its conserved first and last residue. A D gene is named only where the DNA matches it firmly. Only some rows state a clone size, as once, few, many or a class for expanded clones.

. TRBJ1-4 . TRBV19 CASSSNGGKLFF TGTGCCAGTAGTTCAAACGGAGGAAAACTGTTTTTT
. TRBJ2-1 TRBD2 TRBV18 CASSPMMDSLAGGPREQFF TGTGCCAGCTCACCTATGATGGATTCCCTAGCGGGGGGGCCGAGGGAGCAGTTCTTC
. TRBJ1-5 . TRBV4-3 CASSQDWGWGNQPQHF TGCGCCAGCAGCCAAGATTGGGGCTGGGGCAATCAGCCCCAGCATTTT
. TRBJ1-5 TRBD1 TRBV2 CASSALSGQGSQPQHF TGTGCCAGCAGTGCGCTCTCGGGACAGGGAAGTCAGCCCCAGCATTTT
. TRBJ2-3 . TRBV5-5 CASSFSQDTQYF TGTGCCAGCAGCTTTAGTCAAGATACGCAGTATTTT
. TRBJ1-2 . TRBV5-1 CASSLAEQGLYGYTF TGCGCCAGCAGCTTGGCCGAACAGGGCCTCTATGGCTACACCTTC
once TRBJ1-2 . TRBV19 CASSPLQTGGYTF TGTGCCAGTAGTCCCCTCCAAACAGGAGGCTACACCTTC
. TRBJ1-1 . TRBV11-3 CASSLGWVGGHTEAFF TGTGCCAGCAGCTTAGGGTGGGTCGGGGGGCACACTGAAGCTTTCTTT
. TRBJ1-4 . TRBV7-9 CASSLERANEKLFF TGTGCCAGCAGCTTAGAACGGGCTAATGAAAAACTGTTTTTT
once TRBJ2-5 . TRBV6-5 CASSQGLLSQETQYF TGTGCCAGCAGTCAGGGACTTCTCTCCCAAGAGACCCAGTACTTC
. TRBJ1-2 . TRBV4-1 CASSQDGQGYYGYTF TGCGCCAGCAGCCAAGATGGTCAGGGGTACTATGGCTACACCTTC
. TRBJ1-4 TRBD1 TRBV7-2 CASSSTGGGEKLFF TGTGCCAGCAGCTCAACAGGGGGAGGGGAAAAACTGTTTTTT
. TRBJ1-2 TRBD1 TRBV6-4 CASRRDSFVWSGYTF TGTGCCAGCAGGAGGGACAGCTTCGTCTGGAGTGGCTACACCTTC
. TRBJ1-1 . TRBV6-5 CASRAGTTNTEAFF TGTGCCAGCAGGGCCGGGACAACCAACACTGAAGCTTTCTTT
. TRBJ1-4 TRBD1 TRBV6-6 CASTLTGDWEKLFF TGTGCCAGCACACTCACAGGGGATTGGGAAAAACTGTTTTTT
. TRBJ1-2 . TRBV6-1 CASSEVDRPYGYTF TGTGCCAGCAGTGAAGTAGACAGGCCATATGGCTACACCTTC
. TRBJ1-6 TRBD1 TRBV28 CASSRRGQGNNSPLHF TGTGCCAGCAGCCGCCGGGGACAGGGGAATAATTCACCCCTCCACTTT
once TRBJ2-1 . TRBV19 CASSIERGKEQFF TGTGCCAGTAGTATAGAGAGAGGCAAGGAGCAGTTCTTC
. TRBJ2-2 TRBD1 TRBV2 CASSQQGSNTGELFF TGTGCCAGCAGCCAACAGGGGTCGAACACCGGGGAGCTGTTTTTT
. TRBJ1-2 TRBD1 TRBV19 CASSIKGQGYGYTF TGTGCCAGTAGTATCAAGGGACAGGGCTATGGCTACACCTTC
. TRBJ2-1 TRBD2 TRBV6-2/TRBV6-3 CASSLGLAGGFGHEQFF TGTGCCAGCAGTTTAGGACTAGCGGGGGGGTTTGGGCATGAGCAGTTCTTC
. TRBJ1-2 . TRBV7-2 CASSSLERGYTF TGTGCCAGCAGCTCTCTCGAACGGGGCTACACCTTC
few TRBJ1-5 . TRBV2 CASRNHRTDQPQHF TGTGCCAGCAGGAACCACAGGACGGATCAGCCCCAGCATTTT
. TRBJ1-2 TRBD1 TRBV5-6 CASSFWDRGIYGYTF TGTGCCAGCAGCTTTTGGGACAGGGGCATCTATGGCTACACCTTC
. TRBJ2-2 . TRBV5-8 CASSFLTGELFF TGTGCCAGCAGCTTCCTCACCGGGGAGCTGTTTTTT
. TRBJ1-6 . TRBV10-3 CATLSSSYNSPLHF TGTGCCACCCTTTCCAGCTCCTATAATTCACCCCTCCACTTT
. TRBJ2-5 . TRBV18 CASSLGQQETQYF TGTGCCAGCTCACTGGGCCAGCAAGAGACCCAGTACTTC
. TRBJ2-7 TRBD1 TRBV6-2/TRBV6-3 CASSPTGGIYSYEQYF TGTGCCAGCAGTCCAACAGGGGGCATCTACTCCTACGAGCAGTACTTC
. TRBJ1-2 . TRBV20-1 CSARDLRFHVF TGCAGTGCTAGAGATCTCAGGTTTCACGTCTTC
. TRBJ2-1 TRBD2 TRBV7-8 CASSPRGSGGLSSYNEQFF TGTGCCAGCAGCCCCAGGGGTAGCGGGGGCCTTAGCTCCTACAATGAGCAGTTCTTC
. TRBJ2-7 . TRBV6-6 CASSSSQMVHEQYF TGTGCCAGCAGTTCGTCCCAGATGGTCCACGAGCAGTACTTC
. TRBJ2-6 TRBD1 TRBV5-8 CASSWDRGTGANVLTF TGTGCCAGCAGCTGGGACAGGGGCACTGGGGCCAACGTCCTGACTTTC
. TRBJ1-1 . TRBV29-1 CSASRGRAEAFF TGCAGCGCCTCACGGGGGAGAGCTGAAGCTTTCTTT
. TRBJ2-3 . TRBV5-1 CASSLADTQYF TGCGCCAGCAGCTTGGCGGATACGCAGTATTTT
. TRBJ1-2 . TRBV5-1 CASSQGPGLNYGYTF TGCGCCAGCAGCCAGGGTCCAGGTCTAAACTATGGCTACACCTTC
. TRBJ1-5 TRBD1 TRBV2 CASSGGTGRNQPQHF TGTGCCAGCAGTGGTGGGACAGGGAGGAATCAGCCCCAGCATTTT
. TRBJ2-1 TRBD2 TRBV6-2/TRBV6-3 CASSSPYGGAGYNEQFF TGTGCCAGCAGCTCCCCCTACGGGGGGGCCGGTTACAATGAGCAGTTCTTC
. TRBJ1-1 TRBD1 TRBV19 CASSPMTGWNTEAFF TGTGCCAGTAGTCCGATGACAGGGTGGAACACTGAAGCTTTCTTT
. TRBJ2-1 . TRBV7-2 CASSLVRGAPYNEQFF TGTGCCAGCAGCTTAGTAAGGGGTGCACCTTACAATGAGCAGTTCTTC
. TRBJ2-3 . TRBV7-2 CASSFSHTDTQYF TGTGCCAGCAGCTTTTCCCATACAGATACGCAGTATTTT
once TRBJ2-7 TRBD1 TRBV7-8 CASSWDRTYEQYF TGTGCCAGCAGCTGGGACAGGACCTACGAGCAGTACTTC
. TRBJ2-3 TRBD2 TRBV7-9 CASSLGRGQGLAGTDTQYF TGTGCCAGCAGCTTAGGAAGGGGACAGGGACTAGCGGGGACAGATACGCAGTATTTT
. TRBJ2-2 . TRBV7-9 CASSWAGASTGELFF TGTGCCAGCAGCTGGGCAGGGGCGAGCACCGGGGAGCTGTTTTTT
. TRBJ2-1 TRBD2 TRBV7-9 CASSSGLAGVISYNEQFF TGTGCCAGCAGCTCTGGACTAGCGGGGGTTATCTCCTACAATGAGCAGTTCTTC
. TRBJ1-1 TRBD1 TRBV5-1 CASSLWTGGLAFF TGCGCCAGCAGCCTCTGGACAGGGGGTTTGGCTTTCTTT
. TRBJ2-1 TRBD2 TRBV7-2 CASSPLGRGALNEQFF TGTGCCAGCAGCCCCCTTGGGCGGGGGGCCCTTAATGAGCAGTTCTTC
. TRBJ1-4 TRBD1 TRBV20-1 CSASGGTGWSSAEKLFF TGCAGTGCTAGTGGGGGGACAGGATGGTCCTCAGCTGAAAAACTGTTTTTT
. TRBJ2-1 TRBD2 TRBV19 CASSPRGGSSYNEQFF TGTGCCAGTAGTCCCCGCGGGGGTAGCTCCTACAATGAGCAGTTCTTC
. TRBJ1-2 TRBD1 TRBV7-9 CASSLADRANGYTF TGTGCCAGCAGCTTAGCGGACAGGGCGAACGGCTACACCTTC
. TRBJ2-1 TRBD2 TRBV10-3 CAISAFTSGNEQFF TGTGCCATCAGTGCCTTTACTAGCGGCAATGAGCAGTTCTTC
. TRBJ1-5 . TRBV4-3 CASSQGIRTVGEPWSCNQPQHF TGCGCCAGCAGCCAAGGGATTAGGACAGTAGGCGAGCCCTGGTCTTGCAATCAGCCCCAGCATTTT
once TRBJ1-2 . TRBV6-5 CASSLTGMVYGYTF TGTGCCAGCAGTCTCACAGGGATGGTCTATGGCTACACCTTC
. TRBJ1-2 . TRBV9 CASSPQISYRADGYTF TGTGCCAGCAGCCCCCAGATCTCATACAGGGCCGATGGCTACACCTTC
once TRBJ1-5 TRBD1 TRBV5-8 CASTLGNRDRGQPQHF TGTGCCAGCACCCTGGGAAATAGGGACAGGGGACAGCCCCAGCATTTT
. TRBJ2-2 TRBD2 TRBV5-1 CASSLNGGSPGELFF TGCGCCAGCAGCTTGAACGGGGGGTCCCCCGGGGAGCTGTTTTTT
. TRBJ2-7 TRBD2 TRBV5-4 CASSSLAGGDYEQYF TGTGCCAGCAGCTCCCTGGCGGGGGGTGACTACGAGCAGTACTTC
. TRBJ1-6 . TRBV13 CASSYRLSSYNSPLHF TGTGCCAGCAGTTATCGTCTCAGCTCCTATAATTCACCCCTCCACTTT